These 13 T cell receptor beta chains were sequenced from one sample in a study of blood T cell repertoires in COVID-19. The protocol was immunoSEQ multiplex PCR, while the TCRdb copy is restricted to in-frame clones and leaves out a portion. The table records around 200,000 clones, around 85% of them present only once. What was sequenced was PBMCs or T cells enriched from blood (not recorded which). These receptors all stem from a woman aged 50 to 60 in a cohort exposed to, infected with or recovered from COVID-19 (not recorded which).

This clone was picked up one time. This chain connects TRBV19 to TRBJ1-2, with TRBD1 matching 9 bases. Germline V gene lookup returns CDR1 LNHDA and CDR2 SQIVND (reference sequence). V shed 3 bases and J 6 bases; nucleotides not matched to a gene: 11. The CDR3 runs to 16 residues. Written as DNA, the CDR3 is TGTGCCAGTAGTATTCCGAGGACAGGGGTCCGGGATGGCTACACCTTC. This translates into CASSIPRTGVRDGYTF.

J is TRBJ2-3 and V is TRBV5-4; tentatively, D is TRBD2 (6 bases). Trimming took off 0 bases at V and 0 bases at J, with 14 bases between the two ends. The V gene's germline CDR1 is SGHNT and CDR2 YYREEE (reference sequence). This CDR3 is built from 17 residues. CDR3 sequence: CASSLVRRGASTDTQYF. CDR3 nucleotide sequence: TGTGCCAGCAGCTTGGTCCGGCGGGGAGCTAGCACAGATACGCAGTATTTT.

This chain joins TRBV5-1 and TRBJ2-4; a weak D match, TRBD1 (6 bases). V was shortened by 4 bases and J by 5 bases, with 16 bases between the two germline ends. The CDR3 has 15 amino acids. Germline V lookup: CDR1 SGHRS, CDR2 YFSETQ. CDR3 bases: TGCGCCAGCAGCATGGGGGCAGGGGTCCAAAACATTCAGTACTTC. It specifies CASSMGAGVQNIQYF.

The chain carries TRBV5-6 and TRBJ1-6, with 7 bases matching TRBD1. The CDR3 is 14 residues long. Unmatched junction bases numbered 5, after V lost 4 bases and J lost 7 bases. Looked up from germline, CDR1 is SGHDT and CDR2 is YYEEEE. CDR3 in amino acids: CASSDRDSNSPLHF. The CDR3 nucleotides are TGTGCCAGCAGCGACCGGGACAGCAATTCACCCCTCCACTTT.

The gene calls are TRBV3-1 (or the pseudogene TRBV3-2) and TRBJ1-2, with 9 positions matching TRBD1. CDR3 size: 16 residues. From germline, CDR1 is LGHDT and CDR2 YNNKEL (reference sequence). V shed 0 bases, J shed 10 bases, and the junction held 12 bases outside the gene matches. In DNA, the CDR3 is TGTGCCAGCAGCCAAGAGGGACAGGGATTGGAGTGGGTCTACACCTTC. Protein sequence: CASSQEGQGLEWVYTF.

The CDR3 sequence is CASSLLGVANSPLHF. The CDR3 DNA follows: TGTGCCAGCAGCTTATTAGGGGTTGCTAATTCACCCCTCCACTTT. V and J are TRBV7-8 and TRBJ1-6, with a possible D match to TRBD1 (5 bases). Trimming pared 2 bases from V and 6 bases from J, leaving 11 bases between. Germline loops: CDR1 SGHVS, CDR2 FQNEAQ. There are 15 residues in the CDR3.

The rearrangement uses TRBV7-2 and TRBJ1-2, with 9 bases that match TRBD1. In germline, CDR1 is SGHTA, CDR2 FQGNSA. This CDR3 has 17 amino acids. Unmatched junction bases numbered 15, after V lost 1 base and J lost 9 bases. CDR3: CASSLEDYRGRDRSYTF. The CDR3 bases are TGTGCCAGCAGCTTAGAAGACTACAGGGGGCGAGATAGAAGCTACACCTTC.

This clone occurred a few times. The chain recombines TRBV3-1 (or the pseudogene TRBV3-2) with TRBJ2-3, with 7 bases fitting TRBD2. CDR3 length: 18 amino acids. CDR1 is LGHDT, CDR2 YNNKEL, per germline (reference sequence). With 2 bases clipped from V and 3 bases from J, the junction kept 14 bases outside the gene matches. CDR3 amino acids: CASSQPLEGRGRTDTQYF. The CDR3 nucleotides are TGTGCCAGCAGCCAACCGCTAGAGGGGAGGGGTCGGACAGATACGCAGTATTTT.

This clone was recorded once. J is TRBJ1-1 and V is TRBV5-1; D uncertain. The V and J ends lost 4 bases and 4 bases respectively, with 14 bases between them. This CDR3 comprises 14 residues. Germline V gene data show CDR1 as SGHRS and CDR2 as YFSETQ. This CDR3 is CASSLKVRGTEAFF. For the CDR3, the DNA is TGCGCCAGCAGCCTGAAAGTACGCGGCACTGAAGCTTTCTTT.

V usage is TRBV6-2 or TRBV6-3 and J usage is TRBJ2-5; 7 bases are a match to TRBD2. The CDR3 has 16 residues. Germline V gives CDR1 MNHEY, CDR2 SVGEGT. The trim removed 3 bases at V and 5 bases at J, leaving 12 bases unmatched. This CDR3 reads CASSYRVGGTVETQYF. The CDR3 bases are TGTGCCAGCAGTTATAGGGTCGGGGGGACGGTCGAGACCCAGTACTTC.

The V and J genes are TRBV19 and TRBJ1-1; a weak D match, TRBD1 (6 bases). V was cut by 5 bases and J by 3 bases, with 13 bases left in between. There are 14 residues in the CDR3. CDR1 LNHDA and CDR2 SQIVND come from the germline V gene (reference sequence). Here the CDR3 reads CASSLRQVHTEAFF. The CDR3 bases are TGTGCCAGTAGTCTAAGACAGGTACACACTGAAGCTTTCTTT.

The CDR3 DNA reads as TGTGCCAGCAGCGAAGGACTAACCACAGATACGCAGTATTTT. Translated: CASSEGLTTDTQYF. The chain is built from TRBV9 and TRBJ2-3, with a weak D call TRBD2 (6 bases). Per germline, CDR1 SGDLS and CDR2 YYNGEE. Deletions cut 3 bases from V and 2 bases from J, with 10 bases between. The CDR3 loop spans 14 amino acids.

The gene calls are TRBV11-2 and TRBJ1-2; a weak D match, TRBD1 (6 bases). The CDR3 spans 13 residues. From germline, CDR1 is SGHAT and CDR2 FQNNGV. Trimming cost V 3 bases and J 8 bases, with 13 bases left between them. The DNA for the CDR3 is TGTGCCAGCAGCTTCGCAGGGGTGAGGGGCTACACCTTC. Protein product: CASSFAGVRGYTF.